A selection of T cell receptor beta chains follows, all from one sample in a study of identical twins. TCRdb fed the 5' RACE reads into MiXCR, producing one record per CDR3 protein. The data hold 1.5 million to 2 million distinct CDR3 sequences, with under 35% observed a single time. Sequenced: cord blood. The receptors were gathered from a newborn girl in good health. CDR3s leave out the opening cysteine and the closing phenylalanine or tryptophan.

v_call cdr3_aa
TRBV29-1 SVEGRADTQY
TRBV10-2 ASSAGRGLNTGELF
TRBV6-6 ASSYGVAGSTGELF
TRBV12-3/TRBV12-4 ASRLTGLDNSPLH
TRBV9 ASSASGGTYNEQY
TRBV7-2 ASSNDRGSYEQY
TRBV12-3/TRBV12-4 ASSFGTRVWNEQY
TRBV28 ASSSPAGTESYEQY
TRBV29-1 SVDPRCEQY
TRBV6-6 ASSWGTGTFSEAF
TRBV5-6 ASSLDNPQETQY
TRBV20-1 SAKLAGGQETQY
TRBV19 ASSTGRQYDTQY
TRBV20-1 SARGPPGLAHNEQF
TRBV7-9 ASHTGLQETQY
TRBV29-1 SVGLEGTRGTEAF
TRBV5-1 ASSLLYNTGELF
TRBV30 ACGGPGGTDTQY
TRBV7-8 ASSLFGLAVYNEQF
TRBV4-1 ASSQVTSGRTYEQF
TRBV20-1 SASILTKSLYEQY
TRBV12-3/TRBV12-4 ASSLKKAGGYGYT
TRBV29-1 SVEVGETLYGYT
TRBV12-3/TRBV12-4 ASSLGFSEAF
TRBV25-1 ASSERGLETTNYGYT
TRBV27 ASSLRASGRSDTQY
TRBV6-5 ASSYSWAEELF
TRBV27 ASSFRLGSTDTQY
TRBV20-1 SAALDSLGKKLF
TRBV20-1 SASHGQGRTDTQY
TRBV5-6 ASSLDIENIQY
TRBV20-1 SAADTPKGEQF
TRBV19 ASSGRRDRGYGYT
TRBV7-9 ASSLGDRGGTEAF
TRBV10-3 AISTSTDTQY
TRBV24-1 ATSDNNYEQY
TRBV11-2 ASSLVSGGEGYGYT
TRBV7-9 ASSLRTGGSYNEQF
TRBV7-8 ASSLVSHSESERWTGELF
TRBV7-2 ASSFSRTMNTEAF
TRBV3-1 ASSDQGQNIQY
TRBV2 ASSESGAGYEQY
TRBV5-1 ASKMQGASTEAF
TRBV6-1 ASSEARRLYNSPLH
TRBV2 ASTGTGLFRETQY
TRBV7-8 ASRLQGSTDTQY
TRBV6-2/TRBV6-3 ASSYQGRTCEQY
TRBV15 ATSRADTQY
TRBV29-1 SVTPISSYNEQF
TRBV7-2 ASSLILTGTTIDEQF
TRBV28 ASSSRPGNTIY
TRBV4-2 ASSQDRDRQETQY
TRBV20-1 SARWLAASYNEQF
TRBV20-1 SALLYRGYEQY
TRBV14 ASSPRTVDYGYT